The 22 T cell receptor beta chains reported below all come from one sample, sequenced in a study of shared clonotypes between healthy human individuals. Generated by immunoSEQ multiplex PCR, the TCRdb table keeps only in-frame clones and is missing some. Altogether some 2.3 million clones are present, 85% to 95% being singletons, with the ten largest covering about 0.39%. The sequenced sample was naive CD4+ T cells from PBMCs. Described subset: CD45RA+ positively selected. These receptors originate from a man younger than 35 in good health. Some clones in this sample may be carry-over from other donors' samples.

The gene calls are TRBV15 and TRBJ2-2, with D perhaps given as TRBD1 or TRBD2 (6 bases each). The V end was cut by 0 bases, the J end by 4 bases, with 12 bases between. Germline V gives CDR1 LNHNV, CDR2 YYDKDF (reference sequence). The CDR3 is 16 residues long. The CDR3 reads CATSRERGRGTGELFF. CDR3 bases: TGTGCCACCAGCAGAGAACGGGGGCGAGGCACCGGGGAGCTGTTTTTT.

The V call is TRBV7-2, the J call TRBJ1-1, with TRBD1 matching over 7 bases. Germline CDR1 SGHTA, CDR2 FQGNSA. The CDR3 is 15 amino acids. V was clipped by 4 bases and J by 1 base; unmatched bases: 6. The CDR3 DNA sequence: TGTGCCAGCAGCTATTCGGCAGGGGGGAACACTGAAGCTTTCTTT. This sequence encodes CASSYSAGGNTEAFF.

V usage is TRBV5-1 and J usage is TRBJ2-2; possibly TRBD1 for D (6 bases). Germline values: CDR1 SGHRS, CDR2 YFSETQ. This CDR3 has 15 residues. Trimming shortened V by 4 bases and J by 5 bases, and 15 bases separated the two germline ends. DNA of the CDR3: TGCGCCAGCAGCCGAGGGGGTCGAGAGACCGGGGAGCTGTTTTTT. Translated, it gives CASSRGGRETGELFF.

Concerning this clone itself: This sample includes further DNA sequences coding for the same CDR3. The gene calls are TRBV9 and TRBJ2-3; tentative D call: TRBD2 (6 bases). The CDR3 sequence is 15 residues long. Germline V gene sequence: CDR1 SGDLS, CDR2 YYNGEE. Trimming stripped 0 bases from V and 3 bases from J, with 11 bases between. The CDR3 DNA sequence: TGTGCCAGCAGCGTAGACCCCCGGGGGACAGATACGCAGTATTTT. Protein product: CASSVDPRGTDTQYF.

The V call is TRBV5-4, the J call TRBJ2-5; the match to TRBD2 covers 11 bases. V dropped 6 bases and J dropped 5; count of bases not matched to a gene: 12. The germline V gene has CDR1 SGHNT and CDR2 YYREEE (reference sequence). The length of the CDR3 is 16 residues. In DNA form, the CDR3 reads TGTGCCAGCATGATAGCGGGAGGGACGAGGTCGGAGACCCAGTACTTC. Translated, it gives CASMIAGGTRSETQYF. The entire variable domain, with the rest obtained from reference TRBV5-4 and TRBJ2-5, is as follows: ETGVTQSPTHLIKTRGQQVTLRCSSQSGHNTVSWYQQALGQGPQFIFQYYREEENGRGNFPPRFSGLQFPNYSSELNVNALELDDSALYLCASMIAGGTRSETQYFGPGTRLLVL.

This clone was counted a few times. This sample includes further DNA sequences coding for the same CDR3. The CDR3 bases are TGTGCCAGCAGTTATGGGGGAAACTATGGCTACACCTTC. Translating gives CASSYGGNYGYTF. The chain has TRBV6-5 and TRBJ1-2; D might be TRBD1 (5 bases). The CDR3 totals 13 residues. Looked up from germline, CDR1 is MNHEY and CDR2 is SVGAGI. The V end lost 3 bases, the J end lost 2 bases, and 7 bases lay between the germline ends.

The V call is TRBV7-9, the J call TRBJ2-1, with 10 bases lining up with TRBD2. The CDR3 has 18 residues. From germline, CDR1 is SEHNR and CDR2 FQNEAQ (reference sequence). The V and J ends lost 3 bases and 8 bases, in that order; junction bases with no gene match: 16. CDR3 nucleotide sequence: TGTGCCAGCAGCTTTCGAACTAGCGGGGAGGCCCCGGGGCATGAGCAGTTCTTC. Translated: CASSFRTSGEAPGHEQFF.

The rearrangement uses TRBV7-2 and TRBJ1-1; D remains ambiguous. Germline V CDR1 and CDR2: SGHTA, FQGNSA. The V end lost 3 bases, the J end lost 6 bases, and 14 bases lay between the germline ends. This CDR3 contains 14 residues. The CDR3 bases are TGTGCCAGCAGCTTTATTCCGTTGCAGTCTGAAGCTTTCTTT. This sequence encodes CASSFIPLQSEAFF.

The chain carries TRBV5-1 and TRBJ2-6; weak D call: TRBD1 (6 bases). Trimming took 2 bases from V and 4 from J, leaving 16 bases between them. Looked up from germline, CDR1 is SGHRS and CDR2 is YFSETQ. CDR3 length: 17 amino acids. The CDR3 spells CASSLFTGRSGANVLTF. The DNA for the CDR3 is TGCGCCAGCAGCTTATTCACAGGGCGGTCCGGGGCCAACGTCCTGACTTTC.

This clone was seen only once. V is TRBV28 and J is TRBJ2-3; 8 bases line up with TRBD2. Germline V gives CDR1 MDHEN, CDR2 SYDVKM. CDR3 length equals 17 residues. V shed 7 bases, J shed 5 bases, and the junction held 17 bases outside the gene matches. CDR3 loop: CASKEGTPGRVQDTQYF. The CDR3 DNA is TGTGCCAGCAAGGAGGGAACGCCCGGGAGGGTCCAAGATACGCAGTATTTT.

As regards this clone: The same CDR3 can be traced to other DNA sequences in this sample. V is TRBV5-1 and J is TRBJ1-1, with TRBD1 matching 9 bases. The CDR3 runs 14 residues. J lost 3 bases, V lost 4 bases, and 4 bases had no gene match. Germline CDR1 is SGHRS and CDR2 is YFSETQ. The CDR3 sequence: CASSTGGLDTEAFF. As DNA, the CDR3 is TGCGCCAGCAGCACAGGGGGCTTAGACACTGAAGCTTTCTTT.

The V call is TRBV25-1, the J call TRBJ2-1; a possible D gene is TRBD2 (5 bases). The CDR3 extends over 17 amino acids. Trimming removed 3 bases at V and 6 bases at J, with 21 bases between. CDR1 is MGHDK, CDR2 SYGVNS, per germline. The CDR3 sequence: CASSEPPGVLLVNEQFF. The CDR3 DNA sequence: TGTGCCAGCAGTGAGCCTCCCGGGGTCCTACTGGTCAATGAGCAGTTCTTC. Full variable domain (remainder filled in from reference TRBV25-1 and TRBJ2-1): EADIYQTPRYLVIGTGKKITLECSQTMGHDKMYWYQQDPGMELHLIHYSYGVNSTEKGDLSSESTVSRIRTEHFPLTLESARPSHTSQYLCASSEPPGVLLVNEQFFGPGTRLTVL.

The V call is TRBV28, the J call TRBJ1-2; no definite D call. Germline CDR1 is MDHEN and CDR2 is SYDVKM. This CDR3 has 16 residues. V was trimmed by 2 bases and J by 0 bases, leaving 13 bases between them. The CDR3 DNA reads TGTGCCAGCAGTTTACCCCCGCAGCCATCTAACTATGGCTACACCTTC. It yields the protein CASSLPPQPSNYGYTF.

The rearrangement uses TRBV7-8 and TRBJ2-2; no clear D. Germline loops: CDR1 SGHVS, CDR2 FQNEAQ. This CDR3 contains 18 residues. V was pared by 4 bases and J by 0 bases, with 18 bases between. The CDR3 bases are TGTGCCAGCAGCTCGTTTATGGGAAAATCTTCGAACACCGGGGAGCTGTTTTTT. This codes for CASSSFMGKSSNTGELFF.

The chain couples TRBV6-5 to TRBJ2-2, with TRBD2 identical over 8 bases. Germline V lookup: CDR1 MNHEY, CDR2 SVGAGI. Unmatched junction bases numbered 3, after V lost 6 bases and J lost 0 bases. The CDR3 covers 15 residues. In DNA, the CDR3 is TGTGCCAGCAGGCCGGGACTAGCGAACACCGGGGAGCTGTTTTTT. It translates to CASRPGLANTGELFF.

In DNA, the CDR3 is TGTGCCAGCAGCTTGTCCCCGGTGGGAACAGATACGCAGTATTTT. Its translation: CASSLSPVGTDTQYF. The chain employs TRBV5-7 and TRBJ2-3; D unclear. TRBV5-7 is an ORF, and what it does is uncertain. The CDR3 loop spans 15 amino acids. V lost 1 base and J lost 3, with 12 bases in between.

This CDR3 reads CASSRTLQETQYF. In DNA form, the CDR3 reads TGCGCCAGCAGTCGGACTCTCCAAGAGACCCAGTACTTC. V gene TRBV5-1 combines with J gene TRBJ2-5; tentatively, D is TRBD2 (5 bases). The CDR3 sequence is 13 residues long. Germline CDR1 SGHRS, CDR2 YFSETQ. With 5 bases removed from V and 1 base from J, the gap between germline ends came to 9 bases.

The chain employs TRBV6-1 and TRBJ2-7; the D gene is possibly TRBD2 (5 bases). This CDR3 contains 15 residues. Trimming pared 4 bases from V and 2 bases from J, leaving 15 bases between. Looked up from germline, CDR1 is MNHNS and CDR2 is SASEGT. As DNA, the CDR3 is TGTGCCAGCAGTGCCCGGGTTGGAGGTCCCTACGAGCAGTACTTC. Translated: CASSARVGGPYEQYF.

Concerning this clone itself: The identical CDR3 is also encoded by other nucleotide sequences in the sample. The rearrangement links TRBV28 to TRBJ2-3; tentatively, D is TRBD1 (5 bases). V dropped 6 bases and J dropped 6 bases, with 7 bases sitting between them. The CDR3 sequence is 11 residues long. CDR1 MDHEN and CDR2 SYDVKM come from the germline V gene. In nucleotides, the CDR3 is TGTGCCAGCAGCTCAGGGGATACGCAGTATTTT. Amino acids: CASSSGDTQYF. Full variable domain (rest looked up from reference TRBV28 and TRBJ2-3): DVKVTQSSRYLVKRTGEKVFLECVQDMDHENMFWYRQDPGLGLRLIYFSYDVKMKEKGDIPEGYSVSREKKERFSLILESASTNQTSMYLCASSSGDTQYFGPGTRLTVL.

This clone was seen once. CDR3: CASRRGWEETQYF. CDR3 coding DNA: TGTGCCAGCCGCAGGGGGTGGGAAGAGACCCAGTACTTC. The rearrangement links TRBV6-5 to TRBJ2-5; 7 bases align to TRBD1. The CDR3 is 13 residues long. Germline trimming cut 8 bases from V and 3 bases from J; bases unmatched to any gene: 6. Germline V gene data show CDR1 as MNHEY and CDR2 as SVGAGI.

The table lists this clone with a count of one. This chain links TRBV20-1 with TRBJ2-7; D call uncertain. CDR3 length equals 11 residues. Looked up from germline, CDR1 is DFQATT and CDR2 is SNEGSKA (reference sequence). V lost 3 bases and J 5 bases, leaving 8 bases between the germline ends. This chain's CDR3 is CSARGTHEQYF. As DNA, the CDR3 is TGCAGTGCTAGGGGTACCCACGAGCAGTACTTC.

The chain has TRBV27 and TRBJ2-1; no firm D call. The CDR3 is 15 residues long. Per the germline V gene, CDR1 is MNHEY and CDR2 is SMNVEV (reference sequence). V lost 6 bases to trimming and J lost 0 bases, with 12 bases between them. The CDR3 is CASSGFPSSYNEQFF. CDR3 DNA sequence: TGTGCCAGCAGCGGGTTCCCGAGCTCCTACAATGAGCAGTTCTTC.